The source of this T cell receptor beta chain is a study of blood T cell repertoires in COVID-19. Only in-frame clones appear in the TCRdb table, and some are missing; sequencing was by immunoSEQ multiplex PCR. The table records approximately 330,000 clones, roughly 87% of them present only once. This CDR3 region has 15 residues. Trimming at V came to 6 bases and at J to 7 bases, leaving 5 bases not matched to a gene. Germline CDR1 is LNHDA and CDR2 is SQIVND (reference sequence). The specimen sequenced was peripheral blood. The V gene is TRBV19, the J gene TRBJ2-1, with TRBD2 matching over 14 bases. This clonotype was sampled from a man aged 25-45 years with COVID-19, enrolled during active disease. DNA of the CDR3: TGTGCCAGTAGCAGACTAGCGGGAGGGGGAAATGAGCAGTTCTTC. It codes for CASSRLAGGGNEQFF. Combining the CDR3 with reference TRBV19 and TRBJ2-1 gives the whole variable domain DGGITQSPKYLFRKEGQNVTLSCEQNLNHDAMYWYRQDPGQGLRLIYYSQIVNDFQKGDIAEGYSVSREKKESFPLTVTSAQKNPTAFYLCASSRLAGGGNEQFFGPGTRLTVL.